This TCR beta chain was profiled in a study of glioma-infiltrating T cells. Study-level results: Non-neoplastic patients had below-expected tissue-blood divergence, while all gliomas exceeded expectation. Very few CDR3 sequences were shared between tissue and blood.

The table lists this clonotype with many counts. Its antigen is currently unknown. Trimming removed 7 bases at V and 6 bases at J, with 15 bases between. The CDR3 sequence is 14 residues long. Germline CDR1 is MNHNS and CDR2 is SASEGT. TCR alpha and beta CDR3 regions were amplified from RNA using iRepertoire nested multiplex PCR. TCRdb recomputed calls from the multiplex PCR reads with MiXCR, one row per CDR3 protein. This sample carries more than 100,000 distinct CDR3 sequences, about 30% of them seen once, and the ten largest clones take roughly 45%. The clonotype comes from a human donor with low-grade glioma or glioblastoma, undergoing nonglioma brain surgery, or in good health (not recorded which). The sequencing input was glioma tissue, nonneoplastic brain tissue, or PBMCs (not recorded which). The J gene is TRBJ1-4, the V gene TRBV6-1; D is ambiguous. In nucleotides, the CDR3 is TGTGCCAGCACCTGGCTAGGTTCAGATGAAAAACTGTTTTTT. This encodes CASTWLGSDEKLFF.